One sample yielded the 31 T cell receptor beta chains listed below, sequenced in a study of cytotoxic CD8 clonotypes in ibrutinib-treated CLL. The assay was immunoSEQ multiplex PCR, and TCRdb's table has in-frame clones only and misses some. The sample records about 140,000 clones, approximately 90% being singletons. Specimen: PBMCs, collected after 12 months of ibrutinib treatment. The receptor source for this set is a human donor with chronic lymphocytic leukemia.

This chain joins TRBV7-9 and TRBJ1-4; D is perhaps TRBD1 (5 bases). The CDR3 sequence is 15 residues long. In germline, CDR1 is SEHNR, CDR2 FQNEAQ (reference sequence). The germline V and J ends were trimmed by 1 base and 10 bases, with 16 bases remaining between them. The CDR3 spells CASSLVGGTAGKLFF. CDR3 in DNA: TGTGCCAGCAGCTTAGTTGGGGGGACGGCAGGAAAACTGTTTTTT. Filled out from reference TRBV7-9 and TRBJ1-4, the complete variable domain reads DTGVSQNPRHKITKRGQNVTFRCDPISEHNRLYWYRQTLGQGPEFLTYFQNEAQLEKSRLLSDRFSAERPKGSFSTLEIQRTEQGDSAMYLCASSLVGGTAGKLFFGSGTQLSVL.

This clone showed up just a few times. The rearrangement joins TRBV10-2 to TRBJ2-7; D is unresolved. Germline V gives CDR1 WSHSY, CDR2 SAAADI. V was shortened by 4 bases and J by 3 bases, with 1 base between the two germline ends. This CDR3 region has 10 residues. DNA of the CDR3: TGCGCCAGCAGTGGCTACGAGCAGTACTTC. Its translation: CASSGYEQYF.

The V gene is TRBV4-2, the J gene TRBJ2-2, with 7 bases aligning to TRBD2. The CDR3 is 16 amino acids. Germline V gene sequence: CDR1 LGHNA, CDR2 YNFKEQ. V lost 4 bases to trimming and J lost 7 bases; unmatched junction nucleotides: 12. DNA of the CDR3: TGTGCCAGCAGCCGGATTCTAGCGGAGGCCCGCGGGGAGCTGTTTTTT. This codes for CASSRILAEARGELFF.

A single count supports this clone. The gene calls are TRBV28 and TRBJ1-1; no definite D call. V was pared by 5 bases and J by 6 bases, with 10 bases between. CDR3 length: 12 residues. Germline CDR1 is MDHEN and CDR2 is SYDVKM. This CDR3 is CASSIQLPEAFF. CDR3 bases: TGTGCCAGCAGTATCCAATTGCCTGAAGCTTTCTTT.

The V gene is TRBV28, the J gene TRBJ2-7; 10 bases align to TRBD2. The CDR3 runs 14 residues. Germline trimming cut 2 bases from V and 9 bases from J; bases unmatched to any gene: 7. Germline assignment: CDR1 MDHEN and CDR2 SYDVKM. DNA for the CDR3: TGTGCCAGCAGTTTACCCAGCGGGAGGGCCTGGCAGTACTTC. Translation: CASSLPSGRAWQYF.

V is TRBV6-1 and J is TRBJ2-4, with D possibly TRBD1 on 6 matching bases. This CDR3 is built from 19 residues. Trimming took off 0 bases at V and 0 bases at J, with 18 bases between the two ends. CDR1 and CDR2 from the germline V gene are MNHNS and SASEGT. The CDR3 nucleotides read TGTGCCAGCAGTGAAGCGCTTCCGGGACAACTTTTAGCCAAAAACATTCAGTACTTC. The encoded protein is CASSEALPGQLLAKNIQYF.

This clone was counted between two and nine times. The chain joins TRBV28 to TRBJ1-4; TRBD1 agrees at 12 bases. From germline, CDR1 is MDHEN and CDR2 SYDVKM. Unmatched junction bases numbered 13, after V lost 5 bases and J lost 3 bases. This CDR3 is 19 amino acids long. The CDR3 region is CASSLNRDRGHRANEKLFF. CDR3 in DNA: TGTGCCAGCAGTCTGAACCGGGACAGGGGGCACCGGGCTAATGAAAAACTGTTTTTT. Full variable domain (outside the CDR3, taken from reference TRBV28 and TRBJ1-4): DVKVTQSSRYLVKRTGEKVFLECVQDMDHENMFWYRQDPGLGLRLIYFSYDVKMKEKGDIPEGYSVSREKKERFSLILESASTNQTSMYLCASSLNRDRGHRANEKLFFGSGTQLSVL.

The chain links TRBV9 to TRBJ2-1; unclear D gene. This CDR3 comprises 15 residues. V was pared by 3 bases and J by 8 bases, with 18 bases between. CDR1 SGDLS and CDR2 YYNGEE come from the germline V gene. CDR3 sequence (DNA): TGTGCCAGCAGCGCCCGTAGGTTTGTAACCCATGAGCAGTTCTTC. The encoded protein is CASSARRFVTHEQFF.

This clone was found once. V usage is TRBV15 and J usage is TRBJ1-3, with a weak D call TRBD1 (5 bases). This CDR3 is built from 14 residues. V was clipped by 5 bases and J by 3 bases, with 11 bases between them. Germline V gene sequence: CDR1 LNHNV, CDR2 YYDKDF (reference sequence). The CDR3 region has the DNA TGTGCCACCAGCCGCGACAGAGTTGGAAACACCATATATTTT. It yields the protein CATSRDRVGNTIYF.

In this sample, this clone turned up once. The gene calls are TRBV27 and TRBJ1-4; D might be TRBD1 (6 bases). The germline V gene encodes CDR1 MNHEY and CDR2 SMNVEV (reference sequence). The CDR3 sequence is 15 residues long. Trimming pared 3 bases from V and 6 bases from J, leaving 14 bases between. CDR3 DNA sequence: TGTGCCAGCAGTTTGAAGGCCAGGGGCGATGAAAAACTGTTTTTT. Its protein product is CASSLKARGDEKLFF.

The V gene is TRBV4-3, the J gene TRBJ2-7, with TRBD2 identical over 14 bases. The germline gives CDR1 LGHNA, CDR2 YSLEER. After removal of 2 bases from V and 4 bases from J, the junction contained 4 bases not matched to a gene. The CDR3 contains 16 residues. CDR3 nucleotide sequence: TGCGCCAGCAGCCAAACCGGGACTAGCGGGAGATACGAGCAGTACTTC. Its translation is CASSQTGTSGRYEQYF.

This sequence joins TRBV9 and TRBJ2-2; the D is unclear. Deletions cut 3 bases from V and 2 bases from J, with 11 bases between. Germline CDR1 and CDR2: SGDLS and YYNGEE. This CDR3 spans 15 amino acids. For the CDR3, the DNA is TGTGCCAGCAGCGCCGGTCAGCCTAACACCGGGGAGCTGTTTTTT. The encoded protein is CASSAGQPNTGELFF.

This clone has more than one count but fewer than ten. The chain carries TRBV19 and TRBJ2-7, with D possibly matching TRBD2 (5 bases). Trimming left V 6 bases short and J 5 bases short, with 14 bases between. Germline V CDR1 and CDR2: LNHDA, SQIVND (reference sequence). The CDR3 spans 13 residues. CDR3 residues: CASRRGQDHEQYF. The CDR3 DNA is TGTGCCAGTAGGAGAGGGCAGGATCACGAGCAGTACTTC.

The CDR3 loop reads CASSLLPGQGAGQYF. In DNA form, the CDR3 reads TGTGCCAGCAGTTTATTGCCTGGACAGGGGGCCGGGCAGTACTTC. This chain connects TRBV28 to TRBJ2-7; 11 nucleotides agree with TRBD1. V shed 1 base and J 9 bases; nucleotides not matched to a gene: 8. CDR1 and CDR2 from the germline V gene are MDHEN and SYDVKM. This CDR3 is built from 15 residues.

The V and J genes are TRBV5-1 and TRBJ1-2; 8 bases map to TRBD1. V dropped 0 bases and J dropped 8; count of bases not matched to a gene: 9. The CDR3 spans 15 residues. CDR1 SGHRS and CDR2 YFSETQ come from the germline V gene. The CDR3 loop is CASSLADRDFNGYTF. The CDR3 DNA sequence: TGCGCCAGCAGCTTGGCGGACAGGGACTTTAACGGCTACACCTTC.

The genes are TRBV5-1 and TRBJ2-5, with a weak D call TRBD1 (5 bases). Germline V CDR1 and CDR2: SGHRS, YFSETQ. The CDR3 contains 14 residues. The ends were cut back, 1 base at V and 1 base at J, with 8 bases in the middle. The DNA for the CDR3 is TGCGCCAGCAGCTTGACAGGTGGCCAAGAGACCCAGTACTTC. The encoded protein is CASSLTGGQETQYF.

V gene TRBV5-1 combines with J gene TRBJ1-3; D remains ambiguous. The ends were cut back, 0 bases at V and 3 bases at J, with 10 bases in the middle. In germline, CDR1 is SGHRS, CDR2 YFSETQ. This CDR3 comprises 15 residues. CDR3 region: CASSLERLDGNTIYF. The CDR3 DNA follows: TGCGCCAGCAGCTTGGAACGCCTGGATGGAAACACCATATATTTT.

This clone has more than one count but fewer than ten. The rearrangement uses TRBV15 and TRBJ2-2, with TRBD2 identical over 8 bases. This CDR3 has 16 amino acids. Germline V gene data show CDR1 as LNHNV and CDR2 as YYDKDF (reference sequence). With V trimmed by 3 bases and J by 7 bases, 10 bases remained unmatched. The CDR3 coding sequence is TGTGCCACCAGCAGTGCAAGCGGGAGTTCTGGCGGGGAGCTGTTTTTT. Residues: CATSSASGSSGGELFF.

The J gene is TRBJ2-2, the V gene TRBV27, with 13 bases identical to TRBD2. The V and J ends lost 6 bases and 5 bases, in that order; junction bases with no gene match: 3. The germline CDR1 and CDR2 sequences are MNHEY and SMNVEV (reference sequence). This CDR3 has 15 residues. Here the CDR3 DNA reads TGTGCCAGCAGCCCGGGACTAGCGGGAACCGGGGAGCTGTTTTTT. Its protein is CASSPGLAGTGELFF.

The rearrangement joins TRBV28 to TRBJ2-7; 8 bases line up with TRBD1. This CDR3 has 14 residues. Germline V gene lookup returns CDR1 MDHEN and CDR2 SYDVKM. V was pared by 6 bases and J by 4 bases, with 8 bases of the junction left unmatched. The CDR3 nucleotides read TGTGCCAGCAGCCAAGGGGACAGGCCGTACGAGCAGTACTTC. The encoded protein is CASSQGDRPYEQYF. The full variable domain, with the rest looked up from reference TRBV28 and TRBJ2-7, is DVKVTQSSRYLVKRTGEKVFLECVQDMDHENMFWYRQDPGLGLRLIYFSYDVKMKEKGDIPEGYSVSREKKERFSLILESASTNQTSMYLCASSQGDRPYEQYFGPGTRLTVT.

V gene TRBV10-3 combines with J gene TRBJ2-7; D is undetermined. The germline V gene has CDR1 ENHRY and CDR2 SYGVKD. The V gene lost 3 bases and the J gene lost 2 bases, with 8 bases spanning the gap. The CDR3 is made up of 13 amino acids. The CDR3 coding sequence is TGTGCCATCAGTGACAGGCAGCCCTACGAGCAGTACTTC. This codes for CAISDRQPYEQYF.

The chain recombines TRBV9 with TRBJ1-2; TRBD1 matches at 7 bases. The CDR3 runs 14 residues. V was pared by 3 bases and J by 2 bases, with 4 bases of the junction left unmatched. Per the germline V gene, CDR1 is SGDLS and CDR2 is YYNGEE. CDR3 sequence: CASSGQGENYGYTF. The CDR3 nucleotides are TGTGCCAGCAGCGGGCAGGGGGAGAACTATGGCTACACCTTC.

The chain recombines TRBV6-5 with TRBJ2-7; possibly TRBD1 for D (6 bases). V was shortened by 2 bases and J by 4 bases, with 9 bases between the two germline ends. This CDR3 is 13 amino acids long. Germline CDR1 reads MNHEY; CDR2 reads SVGAGI. CDR3 sequence: CASSYTGKYEQYF. CDR3 coding DNA: TGTGCCAGCAGTTACACAGGGAAGTACGAGCAGTACTTC.

The rearrangement joins TRBV7-9 to TRBJ2-7; D might be TRBD1 (5 bases). This CDR3 is 13 amino acids long. Germline V gene sequence: CDR1 SEHNR, CDR2 FQNEAQ (reference sequence). V lost 4 bases, J lost 6 bases, and 13 bases lay in between. The DNA of the CDR3 is TGTGCCAGCAGCTCGCAGGGATATCCCGAGCAGTACTTC. Translated, it gives CASSSQGYPEQYF.

The rearrangement links TRBV9 to TRBJ2-3, with TRBD1 as a possible D gene (6 bases). Germline-derived CDR1 and CDR2 are SGDLS and YYNGEE. Deletions cut 4 bases from V and 6 bases from J, with 18 bases between. This CDR3 is built from 15 residues. This CDR3 reads CASSSPGGQGDTQYF. DNA for the CDR3: TGTGCCAGCAGCTCACCTGGCGGCCAGGGGGATACGCAGTATTTT.

This chain connects TRBV29-1 to TRBJ2-3, with 7 bases lining up with TRBD1. This CDR3 spans 14 amino acids. Per the germline V gene, CDR1 is SQVTM and CDR2 is ANQGSEA. Germline trimming cut 7 bases from V and 0 bases from J; bases unmatched to any gene: 7. In DNA form, the CDR3 reads TGCAGCGCCAGGGACAGCCCTAGCACAGATACGCAGTATTTT. Translating gives CSARDSPSTDTQYF.

The rearrangement uses TRBV2 and TRBJ2-6; D is undetermined. The CDR3 has 14 amino acids. Trimming stripped 5 bases from V and 0 bases from J, with 5 bases between. The germline CDR1 and CDR2 sequences are SNHLY and FYNNEI. The CDR3 DNA reads as TGTGCCAGCAGTCTGGACTCTGGGGCCAACGTCCTGACTTTC. Protein product: CASSLDSGANVLTF.

The chain has TRBV5-1 and TRBJ2-7, with 11 bases aligning to TRBD2. Germline CDR1 is SGHRS and CDR2 is YFSETQ. The CDR3 consists of 18 residues. Trimming at V came to 0 bases and at J to 1 base, leaving 9 bases not matched to a gene. The CDR3 DNA follows: TGCGCCAGCAGCTTGGAGGGTAGCGGGAGGGCCTCATCCTACGAGCAGTACTTC. It codes for CASSLEGSGRASSYEQYF. The full variable domain, in which reference TRBV5-1 and TRBJ2-7 provide the parts outside the CDR3, is KAGVTQTPRYLIKTRGQQVTLSCSPISGHRSVSWYQQTPGQGLQFLFEYFSETQRNKGNFPGRFSGRQFSNSRSEMNVSTLELGDSALYLCASSLEGSGRASSYEQYFGPGTRLTVT.

The chain recombines TRBV28 with TRBJ1-4, with 10 bases that match TRBD1. The V and J ends lost 3 bases and 10 bases, in that order; junction bases with no gene match: 8. CDR3 length: 15 residues. Germline loops: CDR1 MDHEN, CDR2 SYDVKM. The CDR3 protein is CASSFPGTGARKLFF. The CDR3 DNA reads as TGTGCCAGCAGTTTCCCCGGGACAGGGGCAAGAAAACTGTTTTTT.

This chain links TRBV19 with TRBJ1-5, with D perhaps TRBD1 (5 bases). V dropped 2 bases and J dropped 1 base, with 12 bases sitting between them. CDR1 is LNHDA, CDR2 SQIVND, per germline (reference sequence). This CDR3 region has 16 residues. CDR3 protein: CASSIQGIMSNQPQHF. The DNA of the CDR3 is TGTGCCAGTAGTATACAGGGAATTATGAGCAATCAGCCCCAGCATTTT. Filled out from reference TRBV19 and TRBJ1-5, the complete variable domain reads DGGITQSPKYLFRKEGQNVTLSCEQNLNHDAMYWYRQDPGQGLRLIYYSQIVNDFQKGDIAEGYSVSREKKESFPLTVTSAQKNPTAFYLCASSIQGIMSNQPQHFGDGTRLSIL.

This clone was found once. The genes are TRBV7-9 and TRBJ2-3; D remains ambiguous. Trimming removed 5 bases at V and 0 bases at J, with 9 bases between. Germline assignment: CDR1 SEHNR and CDR2 FQNEAQ (reference sequence). There are 14 residues in the CDR3. In DNA, the CDR3 is TGTGCCAGCAGCCAGTCGGTCAGCACAGATACGCAGTATTTT. Protein product: CASSQSVSTDTQYF.